This T cell receptor beta chain was sequenced during a study of blood T cell repertoires in COVID-19. Profiled with immunoSEQ multiplex PCR; TCRdb holds only in-frame clones, not every one. Found here are roughly 20,000 clones, around 92% of them singletons; the top ten hold 6% to 8%. Germline V gives CDR1 LNHNV, CDR2 YYDKDF (reference sequence). With 3 bases clipped from V and 1 base from J, the junction kept 3 bases outside the gene matches. The CDR3 spans 14 residues. This clonotype originated in a man in his 70s with active COVID-19. Sequencing was performed on peripheral blood. The chain is built from TRBV15 and TRBJ2-7; TRBD1 matches 7 bases. DNA for the CDR3: TGTGCCACCAGCAGGTGGGACAGATCCTACGAGCAGTACTTC. It codes for CATSRWDRSYEQYF.